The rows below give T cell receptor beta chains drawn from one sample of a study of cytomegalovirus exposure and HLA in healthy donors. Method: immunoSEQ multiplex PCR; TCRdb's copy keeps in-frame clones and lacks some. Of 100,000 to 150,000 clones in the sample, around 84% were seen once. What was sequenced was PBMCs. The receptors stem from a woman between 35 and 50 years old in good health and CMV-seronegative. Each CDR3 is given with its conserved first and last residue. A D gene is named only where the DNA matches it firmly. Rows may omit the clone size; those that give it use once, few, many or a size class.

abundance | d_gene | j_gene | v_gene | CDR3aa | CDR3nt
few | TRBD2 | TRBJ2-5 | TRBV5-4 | CASTGLAGEGGTQYF | TGTGCCAGCACAGGACTAGCGGGAGAGGGCGGGACCCAGTACTTC
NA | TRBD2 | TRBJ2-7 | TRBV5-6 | CAGSLARGRGIAGVYEQYF | TGTGCCGGCAGCTTGGCGAGAGGGCGGGGGATAGCGGGAGTTTACGAGCAGTACTTC
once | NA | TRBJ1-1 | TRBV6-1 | CASSDQGGKTEAFF | TGTGCCAGCAGTGATCAGGGAGGGAAAACTGAAGCTTTCTTT
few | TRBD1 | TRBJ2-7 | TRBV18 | CASSTGTGVLEQYF | TGTGCCAGCTCGACCGGGACAGGGGTCCTCGAGCAGTACTTC
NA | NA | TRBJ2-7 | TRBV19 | CASSTQRSYEQYF | TGTGCCAGTAGTACCCAGCGGTCCTACGAGCAGTACTTC
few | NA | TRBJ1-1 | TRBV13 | CASKSGLGTEAFF | TGTGCCAGCAAGAGCGGGTTAGGAACTGAAGCTTTCTTT
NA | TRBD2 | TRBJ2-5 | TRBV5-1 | CASSTGLAGVGTQYF | TGCGCCAGCAGTACCGGACTAGCGGGTGTAGGGACCCAGTACTTC
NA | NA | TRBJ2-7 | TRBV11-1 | CASSLGGGSYEQYF | TGTGCCAGCAGCTTAGGTGGCGGCTCCTACGAGCAGTACTTC
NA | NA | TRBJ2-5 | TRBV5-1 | CASSLGLGAAGTQYF | TGCGCCAGCAGCTTGGGGCTGGGGGCGGCCGGGACCCAGTACTTC
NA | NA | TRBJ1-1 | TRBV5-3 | CARSLDFGSQALEAFF | TGTGCCAGAAGCTTGGATTTTGGATCCCAGGCCCTTGAAGCTTTCTTT
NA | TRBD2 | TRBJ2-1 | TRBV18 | CASSFYPPSGSLDEQFF | TGTGCCAGCTCATTCTACCCCCCTAGCGGGAGCTTGGATGAGCAGTTCTTC
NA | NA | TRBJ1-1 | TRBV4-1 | CASRFLPQMRAEAFF | TGCGCCAGCAGATTCCTGCCCCAGATGAGGGCTGAAGCTTTCTTT
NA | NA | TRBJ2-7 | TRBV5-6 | CASRFGVLDPYEQYF | TGTGCCAGCAGGTTTGGAGTCCTCGATCCGTACGAGCAGTACTTC
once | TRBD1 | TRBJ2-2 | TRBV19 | CASSWDRGSLELFF | TGTGCCAGTAGTTGGGACAGGGGGAGTTTAGAGCTGTTTTTT
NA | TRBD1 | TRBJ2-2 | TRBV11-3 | CASSPGQPNTGELFF | TGTGCCAGCAGCCCGGGACAGCCGAACACCGGGGAGCTGTTTTTT
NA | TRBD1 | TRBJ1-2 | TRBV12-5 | CASGLVHRGRGDNYGYTF | TGTGCTAGTGGTTTGGTGCACAGGGGGCGGGGGGACAACTATGGCTACACCTTC